The 26 T cell receptor beta chains reported below all come from one sample, sequenced in a study of T cell changes during pregnancy in multiple sclerosis. Profiling relied on immunoSEQ multiplex PCR, and the TCRdb table lists in-frame clones only, not all of them. The table includes around 71,000 clones, 85% to 95% detected once. The starting material was peripheral blood, obtained in the third trimester of pregnancy. Every receptor here comes from a female donor with multiple sclerosis, enrolled in a pregnancy study.

This chain uses TRBV5-1 with TRBJ2-7; D may be TRBD2 (5 bases). Germline loops: CDR1 SGHRS, CDR2 YFSETQ. The CDR3 is made up of 17 amino acids. Trimming took 0 bases from V and 0 from J, leaving 16 bases between them. This CDR3 reads CASSLADGDGSSYEQYF. CDR3 bases: TGCGCCAGCAGCTTGGCAGACGGGGATGGAAGCTCCTACGAGCAGTACTTC.

CDR3 sequence reads: CASSLAGAGGPPDTQYF. The DNA for the CDR3 is TGCGCCAGCAGCTTGGCCGGAGCGGGAGGGCCTCCAGATACGCAGTATTTT. The V gene is TRBV5-1, the J gene TRBJ2-3; the match to TRBD2 covers 10 bases. CDR1 is SGHRS, CDR2 YFSETQ, per germline. The V and J ends lost 0 bases and 4 bases, in that order; junction bases with no gene match: 8. The CDR3 runs to 17 residues.

This chain uses TRBV19 with TRBJ1-1, with TRBD1 matching over 7 bases. The CDR3 extends over 13 amino acids. V lost 7 bases, J lost 6 bases, and 8 bases stayed unmatched. Germline CDR1 and CDR2: LNHDA and SQIVND (reference sequence). CDR3 DNA: TGTGCCAGTACCACGGACAGGTCGGCTGAAGCTTTCTTT. This gives the protein CASTTDRSAEAFF.

This clone occurred once. The chain recombines TRBV4-3 with TRBJ1-1; D may be TRBD1 (6 bases). V lost 2 bases to trimming and J lost 6 bases, with 16 bases between them. CDR1 is LGHNA, CDR2 YSLEER, per germline. The length of the CDR3 is 15 residues. The CDR3 DNA sequence: TGCGCCAGCAGCCAACTGGGCAGGGGAATATCTGAAGCTTTCTTT. This translates into CASSQLGRGISEAFF.

The V gene is TRBV27, the J gene TRBJ1-3; weak D call: TRBD1 (6 bases). The CDR3 is made up of 14 amino acids. The germline V gene has CDR1 MNHEY and CDR2 SMNVEV (reference sequence). The V end was cut by 8 bases, the J end by 2 bases, with 13 bases between. The CDR3 sequence is CASGRGGPGNTIYF. In nucleotides, the CDR3 is TGTGCCAGCGGAAGGGGGGGGCCTGGAAACACCATATATTTT.

The chain employs TRBV7-6 and TRBJ2-7; 11 nucleotides line up with TRBD2. Germline V CDR1 and CDR2: SGHVS, FNYEAQ. This CDR3 has 16 residues. The V and J ends lost 5 bases and 0 bases, in that order; junction bases with no gene match: 6. CDR3 region: CASSARTSGRSYEQYF. The CDR3, as DNA: TGTGCCAGCAGCGCCCGGACTAGCGGGCGCTCCTACGAGCAGTACTTC.

The CDR3 DNA is TGTGCCAGCAACCAGGGACTAGCGGGATCCGAGACCCAGTACTTC. Translated, it gives CASNQGLAGSETQYF. The V gene is TRBV5-4, the J gene TRBJ2-5, with 13 bases that match TRBD2. Per germline, CDR1 SGHNT and CDR2 YYREEE (reference sequence). The V segment lost 6 bases and the J segment 5 bases; nucleotides outside the gene matches: 7. This CDR3 is built from 15 residues.

About this clone itself: Other nucleotide sequences from this sample produce the same CDR3. The chain recombines TRBV4-3 with TRBJ2-3; D possibly corresponds to TRBD1 (5 bases). Deletions cut 2 bases from V and 2 bases from J, with 11 bases between. This CDR3 has 15 amino acids. Germline values: CDR1 LGHNA, CDR2 YSLEER. CDR3 bases: TGCGCCAGCAGCCAACAACAGGAACCCACAGATACGCAGTATTTT. Its protein product is CASSQQQEPTDTQYF.

The rearrangement uses TRBV9 and TRBJ1-5, with 8 bases fitting TRBD1. The V and J ends lost 0 bases and 6 bases, in that order; junction bases with no gene match: 5. The CDR3 has 15 residues. Germline CDR1 is SGDLS and CDR2 is YYNGEE. The CDR3 region is CASSVEGQGPQPQHF. The DNA for the CDR3 is TGTGCCAGCAGCGTAGAAGGACAGGGCCCTCAGCCCCAGCATTTT.

The chain couples TRBV14 to TRBJ2-7; 8 bases line up with TRBD2. CDR3 length: 18 residues. The junction had 11 bases not matched to a gene; V was cut back by 0 bases and J by 1 base. Germline V gene sequence: CDR1 SGHDN, CDR2 FVKESK. The CDR3 here is CASSQDELADWGSYEQYF. As DNA, the CDR3 is TGTGCCAGCAGCCAAGATGAACTAGCGGATTGGGGGTCCTACGAGCAGTACTTC.

The V gene is TRBV7-6, the J gene TRBJ2-7; no clear D. Trimming took off 3 bases at V and 0 bases at J, with 9 bases between the two ends. The germline gives CDR1 SGHVS, CDR2 FNYEAQ. The CDR3 contains 14 residues. In nucleotides, the CDR3 is TGTGCCAGCAGCTTTGTCAAGAGCTCCTACGAGCAGTACTTC. It codes for CASSFVKSSYEQYF.

CDR3 nucleotides: TGTGCCAGCAGCCAATCGACATTCTCCTACGAGCAGTACTTC. Translated, it gives CASSQSTFSYEQYF. The J gene is TRBJ2-7, the V gene TRBV9, with D uncertain. V lost 4 bases, J lost 0 bases, and 11 bases lay in between. Germline V gives CDR1 SGDLS, CDR2 YYNGEE. The CDR3 extends over 14 amino acids.

This rearrangement joins TRBV6-4 to TRBJ2-3; no clear D. Germline V CDR1 and CDR2: MRHNA, SNTAGT. This CDR3 contains 14 residues. V lost 2 bases and J lost 1, with 7 bases in between. The CDR3 loop is CASSDGAGTDTQYF. The CDR3, as DNA: TGTGCCAGCAGTGACGGTGCAGGCACAGATACGCAGTATTTT.

J is TRBJ2-1 and V is TRBV6-6; 9 bases match TRBD2. This CDR3 region has 16 residues. Germline CDR1 is MNHNY and CDR2 is SVGAGI (reference sequence). The ends lost 5 bases at V and 6 bases at J; junction bases unmatched: 11. CDR3 protein: CASSHRAGGIPNEQFF. In DNA, the CDR3 is TGTGCCAGCAGTCACCGAGCGGGAGGAATCCCCAATGAGCAGTTCTTC.

The chain is built from TRBV5-1 and TRBJ2-7; D is unresolved. The V end lost 0 bases, the J end lost 0 bases, and 7 bases lay between the germline ends. Germline lookup yields CDR1 SGHRS and CDR2 YFSETQ. The CDR3 length is 14 residues. The CDR3 loop reads CASSLGGFSYEQYF. In DNA form, the CDR3 reads TGCGCCAGCAGCTTGGGCGGATTCTCCTACGAGCAGTACTTC.

The genes are TRBV6-6 and TRBJ1-3; D gene unclear. The CDR3 sequence is 16 residues long. The germline V gene has CDR1 MNHNY and CDR2 SVGAGI (reference sequence). Deletions cut 0 bases from V and 0 bases from J, with 9 bases between. In DNA form, the CDR3 reads TGTGCCAGCAGTTACTCGGCAGGCATCTCTGGAAACACCATATATTTT. Translating it yields CASSYSAGISGNTIYF.

This chain joins TRBV7-2 and TRBJ2-2; D gene ambiguous. The germline CDR1 and CDR2 sequences are SGHTA and FQGNSA. CDR3 length: 16 amino acids. V lost 5 bases and J lost 6, with 19 bases in between. CDR3 nucleotide sequence: TGTGCCAGCAGCCCCCGCCTTTCGACGGCGGCCGGGGAGCTGTTTTTT. Protein: CASSPRLSTAAGELFF. The whole variable domain, remainder taken from reference TRBV7-2 and TRBJ2-2, is GAGVSQSPSNKVTEKGKDVELRCDPISGHTALYWYRQSLGQGLEFLIYFQGNSAPDKSGLPSDRFSAERTGGSVSTLTIQRTQQEDSAVYLCASSPRLSTAAGELFFGEGSRLTVL.

This sequence joins TRBV28 and TRBJ1-1; maybe TRBD1 (6 bases). The CDR3 is 15 amino acids. Looked up from germline, CDR1 is MDHEN and CDR2 is SYDVKM. The germline V and J ends were trimmed by 2 bases and 1 base, with 11 bases remaining between them. The CDR3 region is CASSLRGGRNTEAFF. The CDR3 nucleotides are TGTGCCAGCAGTTTAAGGGGGGGTAGGAACACTGAAGCTTTCTTT.

This chain links TRBV2 with TRBJ1-5; a weak D match, TRBD1 (5 bases). This CDR3 is 15 amino acids long. The V end was cut by 4 bases, the J end by 7 bases, with 17 bases between. Germline CDR1 and CDR2: SNHLY and FYNNEI. CDR3 residues: CASSGGPSPRQPQHF. The CDR3 nucleotides read TGTGCCAGCAGTGGGGGCCCGAGCCCCAGACAGCCCCAGCATTTT.

The sample holds one count of this clone. This chain connects TRBV25-1 to TRBJ1-6; 9 bases are a match to TRBD1. Trimming took 3 bases from V and 3 from J; bases not matched to a gene: 3. The CDR3 is 16 residues long. Looked up from germline, CDR1 is MGHDK and CDR2 is SYGVNS. This CDR3 reads CASSEGQGNYNSPLHF. CDR3 nucleotides: TGTGCCAGCAGTGAGGGACAGGGAAACTATAATTCACCCCTCCACTTT.

This rearrangement joins TRBV6-6 to TRBJ2-7; tentative D call: TRBD1 (5 bases). V was clipped by 6 bases and J by 4 bases, with 10 bases between them. Germline CDR1 and CDR2: MNHNY and SVGAGI (reference sequence). The CDR3 is 12 residues long. The CDR3 loop reads CASSLDIYEQYF. The CDR3 region has the DNA TGTGCCAGCAGCCTGGACATATACGAGCAGTACTTC.

V usage is TRBV9 and J usage is TRBJ1-2; D is unclear. V lost 2 bases and J lost 8, with 13 bases in between. Germline CDR1 is SGDLS and CDR2 is YYNGEE. The CDR3 totals 13 residues. CDR3: CASSVGPPGGYTF. CDR3 DNA: TGTGCCAGCAGCGTGGGCCCTCCGGGGGGCTACACCTTC.

The J gene is TRBJ2-7, the V gene TRBV7-2; TRBD2 agrees at 8 bases. V lost 6 bases to trimming and J lost 1 base; unmatched junction nucleotides: 14. This CDR3 comprises 17 residues. Germline CDR1 reads SGHTA; CDR2 reads FQGNSA. Here the CDR3 DNA reads TGTGCCAGCAGTCTAAGCGCGGGAGGCGGCGGATCCTACGAGCAGTACTTC. Residues: CASSLSAGGGGSYEQYF.

The chain is built from TRBV5-5 and TRBJ2-7; 9 bases fit TRBD1. After removal of 4 bases from V and 5 bases from J, the junction contained 10 bases not matched to a gene. CDR3 size: 15 residues. Germline V gives CDR1 SGHKS, CDR2 YYEKEE (reference sequence). The CDR3: CASSLVQGAFNEQYF. In DNA, the CDR3 is TGTGCCAGCAGCCTTGTACAGGGGGCGTTCAACGAGCAGTACTTC.

This rearrangement joins TRBV6-5 to TRBJ1-2; TRBD1 agrees at 10 bases. This CDR3 is built from 15 residues. CDR1 and CDR2 from the germline V gene are MNHEY and SVGAGI. The junction had 9 bases not matched to a gene; V was cut back by 6 bases and J by 5 bases. CDR3: CASSRSGTGVYGYTF. Written as DNA, the CDR3 is TGTGCCAGCAGCAGGTCCGGGACAGGGGTTTATGGCTACACCTTC.

The genes are TRBV5-6 and TRBJ1-5, with 11 bases identical to TRBD1. Trimming cost V 3 bases and J 2 bases; bases outside gene matches: 4. This CDR3 spans 16 amino acids. Germline CDR1 reads SGHDT; CDR2 reads YYEEEE. CDR3 in amino acids: CASSSGQGAGNQPQHF. For the CDR3, the DNA is TGTGCCAGCAGCTCTGGACAGGGGGCTGGCAATCAGCCCCAGCATTTT.